These T cell receptor beta chains were read from a single sample in a study of regulatory T cells in long-lasting Graves disease. Via MiXCR, TCRdb re-called the multiplex PCR reads, giving one row per CDR3 protein. The sample lists 680,000 or so distinct CDR3 sequences; less than 20% were seen once. These same records also appear under a second study, on T cells in Graves' hyperthyroidism and ophthalmopathy.

This sample comprised peripheral blood mononuclear cells (PBMCs), obtained at new diagnosis, from a patient treated with antithyroid drugs. Source of these receptors: a woman aged 25 to 39 with Graves disease. CDR3s include the opening cysteine and the closing phenylalanine or tryptophan. D genes are given only for firm matches. Size values are once, few and many counts, or a class for expanded clones, and some rows have none.

j_call,d_call,v_call,clone_size,cdr3_aa,cdr3_nt
TRBJ2-6,.,TRBV29-1,.,CSVVGVPSGANVLTF,TGCAGCGTTGTTGGAGTGCCCTCTGGGGCCAACGTCCTGACTTTC
TRBJ2-7,TRBD2,TRBV30,.,CAWSSGRGVYEQYF,TGTGCCTGGAGTAGCGGGAGGGGGGTCTACGAGCAGTACTTC
TRBJ2-7,.,TRBV3-1,few,CASSHEGGEQYF,TGTGCCAGCAGCCACGAAGGGGGAGAGCAGTACTTC
TRBJ2-1,TRBD2,TRBV20-1,.,CSGKGTSGRYDEQFF,TGCAGTGGGAAGGGGACTAGCGGGAGGTACGATGAGCAGTTCTTC
TRBJ2-3,.,TRBV3-1,few,CASSQPGRNTDTQYF,TGTGCCAGCAGCCAACCCGGGAGAAACACAGATACGCAGTATTTT
TRBJ1-1,.,TRBV20-1,many,CSARWGGGENTEAFF,TGCAGTGCTAGATGGGGGGGCGGTGAAAACACTGAAGCTTTCTTT
TRBJ1-4,.,TRBV28,few,CASRQPGEKLFF,TGTGCCAGCAGACAACCGGGAGAAAAACTGTTTTTT
TRBJ2-2,TRBD1,TRBV11-2,many,CASSHGAGGGRGIAGELFF,TGTGCCAGCAGCCACGGGGCAGGGGGCGGTCGAGGGATCGCCGGGGAGCTGTTTTTT
TRBJ1-4,.,TRBV28,few,CASSSDHRDIAGEKLFF,TGTGCCAGCAGTTCCGACCACCGGGACATTGCGGGCGAAAAACTGTTTTTT
TRBJ1-3,.,TRBV5-1,.,CASSLGPNSISGNTIYF,TGCGCCAGCAGCTTGGGCCCTAACAGCATCTCTGGAAACACCATATATTTT
TRBJ1-2,.,TRBV24-1,few,CATSARGPGANYGYTF,TGTGCCACCAGTGCCCGAGGTCCGGGGGCGAACTATGGCTACACCTTC
TRBJ2-5,TRBD2,TRBV7-9,few,CASRSMAGGLETQYF,TGTGCCAGCAGATCTATGGCGGGAGGGCTAGAGACCCAGTACTTC
TRBJ2-3,.,TRBV7-3,many,CASSPIGRAGADTQYF,TGTGCCAGCAGCCCCATAGGGCGGGCTGGAGCAGATACGCAGTATTTT
TRBJ1-2,.,TRBV5-1,few,CASSLGSGAGYTF,TGCGCCAGCAGCTTGGGCTCAGGGGCTGGCTACACCTTC
TRBJ2-7,.,TRBV6-5,many,CASSYSGVRDRVYEQYF,TGTGCCAGCAGTTACTCCGGTGTTAGGGATAGGGTATACGAGCAGTACTTC
TRBJ2-7,TRBD2,TRBV27,few,CASSLAGGPVYEQYF,TGTGCCAGCAGCTTAGCGGGAGGGCCTGTCTACGAGCAGTACTTC
TRBJ2-5,TRBD1,TRBV7-2,.,CASSNPDRVYQETQYF,TGTGCCAGCAGCAACCCGGACAGGGTCTATCAAGAGACCCAGTACTTC
TRBJ2-1,.,TRBV28,many,CASTKPRGAQGNEQFF,TGTGCCAGCACCAAACCACGGGGGGCGCAGGGGAATGAGCAGTTCTTC
TRBJ2-1,TRBD2,TRBV6-1,many,CASRGGLAGDNEQFF,TGTGCCAGCAGAGGGGGACTAGCGGGGGACAATGAGCAGTTCTTC
TRBJ2-3,.,TRBV6-2/TRBV6-3,.,CASRQFPFADTQYF,TGTGCCAGCAGACAGTTTCCGTTTGCAGATACGCAGTATTTT
TRBJ1-2,TRBD1,TRBV27,many,CASSPLGQGQGYGYTF,TGTGCCAGCAGTCCTCTCGGACAGGGACAGGGCTATGGCTACACCTTC
TRBJ1-5,.,TRBV30,.,CAWATGPRQPQHF,TGTGCCTGGGCGACGGGGCCTCGACAGCCCCAGCATTTT
TRBJ2-1,.,TRBV7-3,many,CASSLPPAGYNEQFF,TGTGCCAGCAGCTTACCCCCCGCGGGATACAATGAGCAGTTCTTC
TRBJ2-1,.,TRBV5-1,few,CASSDGAEVYNEQFF,TGCGCCAGCAGCGACGGGGCCGAGGTCTACAATGAGCAGTTCTTC
TRBJ2-1,.,TRBV28,many,CASSLAGTYNEQFF,TGTGCCAGCAGTTTAGCGGGAACCTACAATGAGCAGTTCTTC
TRBJ1-3,.,TRBV7-3,.,CASSESGGPGNTIYF,TGTGCCAGCTCCGAAAGTGGGGGGCCTGGAAACACCATATATTTT
TRBJ1-4,.,TRBV19,few,CASRLRGGYEKLFF,TGTGCCAGTAGGCTCAGGGGAGGATATGAAAAACTGTTTTTT
TRBJ1-4,.,TRBV5-1,many,CASSPALRNEKLFF,TGCGCCAGCAGCCCGGCCCTGCGTAATGAAAAACTGTTTTTT
TRBJ2-2,.,TRBV11-2,.,CASSLQRVRATSGELFF,TGTGCCAGCAGCTTACAGCGGGTCCGGGCCACCTCCGGGGAGCTGTTTTTT
TRBJ1-2,TRBD1,TRBV28,few,CASSLEDRLGGYTF,TGTGCCAGCAGTTTAGAGGACAGGCTGGGCGGCTACACCTTC
TRBJ2-6,.,TRBV7-9,.,CASSLGQNSGANVLTF,TGTGCCAGCAGCCTGGGCCAAAACTCTGGGGCCAACGTCCTGACTTTC
TRBJ2-7,.,TRBV2,many,CASSEDQGSYEQYF,TGTGCCAGCAGTGAAGATCAGGGATCCTACGAGCAGTACTTC
TRBJ1-2,.,TRBV5-1,.,CASSLVGGQTHGYTF,TGCGCCAGCAGCTTGGTCGGGGGTCAGACCCATGGCTACACCTTC
TRBJ2-1,TRBD2,TRBV3-1,.,CASSLTAGSGVEQFF,TGTGCCAGCAGCCTGACAGCGGGATCGGGCGTTGAGCAGTTCTTC
TRBJ2-1,.,TRBV13,.,CASSSGAPAYNEQFF,TGTGCCAGCAGCTCAGGGGCGCCGGCCTACAATGAGCAGTTCTTC
TRBJ1-2,.,TRBV29-1,few,CSVGASYGYTF,TGCAGCGTTGGGGCCTCCTATGGCTACACCTTC
TRBJ2-5,.,TRBV18,once,CASSGQDEETQYF,TGTGCCAGCTCAGGCCAGGACGAAGAGACCCAGTACTTC
TRBJ1-6,TRBD1,TRBV4-3,few,CASSQTQGTYNSPLHF,TGCGCCAGCAGCCAAACACAGGGGACTTATAATTCACCCCTCCACTTT
TRBJ1-1,.,TRBV10-3,.,CAISESSLANTEAFF,TGTGCCATCAGTGAGTCGTCGTTGGCGAACACTGAAGCTTTCTTT
TRBJ2-1,TRBD2,TRBV20-1,many,CSASPTSGGNEQFF,TGCAGTGCTAGTCCGACCTCGGGGGGCAATGAGCAGTTCTTC
TRBJ2-1,.,TRBV27,.,CASSFERMSREQFF,TGTGCCAGCAGTTTTGAGAGGATGTCGCGGGAGCAGTTCTTC
TRBJ2-3,TRBD1,TRBV5-1,few,CASSLGGGLTDTQYF,TGCGCCAGCAGCTTGGGAGGGGGCCTCACAGATACGCAGTATTTT
TRBJ1-4,.,TRBV5-1,few,CASSGGRLTGNEKLFF,TGCGCCAGCAGCGGTGGACGTCTGACGGGGAATGAAAAACTGTTTTTT
TRBJ2-3,TRBD2,TRBV28,many,CASTPPPGTSGRINTQYF,TGTGCCAGCACCCCCCCCCCTGGGACTAGCGGGAGGATAAATACGCAGTATTTT
TRBJ2-5,.,TRBV6-1,.,CATARQGGTQYF,TGTGCCACCGCCCGACAGGGAGGGACCCAGTACTTC
TRBJ2-5,.,TRBV20-1,.,CSGFGGKETQYF,TGCAGTGGTTTCGGGGGAAAAGAGACCCAGTACTTC
TRBJ2-7,TRBD2,TRBV20-1,.,CSAPWGAGGYEQYF,TGCAGTGCCCCGTGGGGAGCGGGAGGCTACGAGCAGTACTTC
TRBJ2-3,TRBD2,TRBV2,many,CASSETTSGRNTQYF,TGTGCCAGCAGTGAAACGACTAGCGGGCGGAATACGCAGTATTTT
TRBJ2-5,TRBD1,TRBV6-1,.,CASSRDLGQGRQETQYF,TGTGCCAGCAGCCGCGACTTGGGACAGGGGAGGCAAGAGACCCAGTACTTC
TRBJ2-7,TRBD1,TRBV20-1,many,CSASRPGTGSYEQYF,TGCAGTGCTAGCCGCCCCGGGACAGGGAGTTACGAGCAGTACTTC
TRBJ1-1,TRBD1,TRBV7-9,many,CASREQGAAVTEAFF,TGTGCCAGCAGGGAGCAGGGGGCCGCGGTCACTGAAGCTTTCTTT